The entry below describes one TCR beta chain. The source of the sample is a study of T cell responses to AZD1222 COVID-19 vaccine. The table came from immunoSEQ multiplex PCR; TCRdb's copy has only in-frame clones and leaves some out. The table records about 160,000 clones, 94% of them present only once. V gave up 4 bases and J gave up 5 bases, with 12 bases separating them. CDR1 and CDR2 from the germline V gene are SGHTA and FQGNSA. The CDR3 length is 14 residues. This chain links TRBV7-2 with TRBJ2-1, with no clear D. The sample here was peripheral blood, taken 28 days after the second AZD1222 dose. The sequence derives from an adult who received the AZD1222 COVID-19 vaccine. The CDR3 spells CASSSQGSNNEQFF. Here the CDR3 DNA reads TGTGCCAGCAGCTCTCAAGGGTCGAACAATGAGCAGTTCTTC. Based on the CDR3 plus reference TRBV7-2 and TRBJ2-1, the full variable domain is GAGVSQSPSNKVTEKGKDVELRCDPISGHTALYWYRQSLGQGLEFLIYFQGNSAPDKSGLPSDRFSAERTGGSVSTLTIQRTQQEDSAVYLCASSSQGSNNEQFFGPGTRLTVL.